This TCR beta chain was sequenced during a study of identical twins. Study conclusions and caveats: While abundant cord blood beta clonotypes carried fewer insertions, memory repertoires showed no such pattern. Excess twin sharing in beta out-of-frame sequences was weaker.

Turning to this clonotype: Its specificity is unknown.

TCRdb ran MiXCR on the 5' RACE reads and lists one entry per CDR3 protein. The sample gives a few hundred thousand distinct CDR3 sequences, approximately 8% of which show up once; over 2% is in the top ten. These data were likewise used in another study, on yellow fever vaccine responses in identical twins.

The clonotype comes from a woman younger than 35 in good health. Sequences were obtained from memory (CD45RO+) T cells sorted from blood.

CDR3 loop: CASSYAAGGGYTF. The CDR3 DNA reads TGTGCCAGCAGTTATGCGGCAGGTGGCGGCTACACCTTC. V and J are TRBV6-6 and TRBJ1-2; D ambiguous. The V gene lost 3 bases and the J gene lost 8 bases, with 13 bases spanning the gap. CDR1 is MNHNY and CDR2 is SVGAGI in the germline V gene (reference sequence). The CDR3 length is 13 residues.